These 25 T cell receptor beta chains originate from one sample sequenced in a study of vaccination and CD4 T cells after COVID-19. Cultured CD4+ T cells had their DNA profiled by the Oncomine TCR Beta short-read assay. Genomic DNA was isolated from CD4+ T cells that had been cultured. Via MiXCR, TCRdb re-called the PCR reads, giving one row per CDR3 protein. The sample has some 9,500 distinct CDR3 sequences; under 30% are singletons. The sample's treatment: 10-day PBMC culture with coronavirus spike peptide pools or control peptides (ViraFEST assay). From the unexposed donor, CD4+ T cells were collected ahead of the COVID-19 pandemic (2011-2018). The antigens for these receptors are not known. The specimen sequenced was CD4+ T cells from blood, cultured in vitro. These receptors all come from a human donor in good health.

This clonotype was found a few times. The V gene is TRBV30, the J gene TRBJ2-5, with D tentatively TRBD2 (5 bases). The germline gives CDR1 GTSNPN, CDR2 SVGIG (reference sequence). Deletions cut 0 bases from V and 5 bases from J, with 7 bases between. CDR3 length: 12 residues. Here the CDR3 reads CAWSVSGETQYF. For the CDR3, the DNA is TGTGCCTGGAGTGTATCGGGGGAGACCCAGTACTTC.

This clonotype was observed a few times. The chain couples TRBV6-2 or TRBV6-3 to TRBJ1-2; unclear D gene. The CDR3 runs 16 residues. V was shortened by 0 bases and J by 0 bases, with 11 bases between the two germline ends. CDR1 MNHEY and CDR2 SVGEGT come from the germline V gene. CDR3 in DNA: TGTGCCAGCAGTTACTCGCTACGGGATCCTAACTATGGCTACACCTTC. Amino acids: CASSYSLRDPNYGYTF.

This clonotype was observed a handful of times. This sequence joins TRBV28 and TRBJ2-7; 9 bases match TRBD1. This CDR3 has 16 residues. Germline V lookup: CDR1 MDHEN, CDR2 SYDVKM. The V gene end was trimmed by 3 bases and the J gene end by 5 bases; junction bases not matched to a gene: 11. The CDR3 DNA is TGTGCCAGCAGTTTTCCCCTACGGGACAGGGTAGACGAGCAGTACTTC. It codes for CASSFPLRDRVDEQYF.

The chain is built from TRBV2 and TRBJ2-3; 7 bases line up with TRBD2. The germline V gene encodes CDR1 SNHLY and CDR2 FYNNEI. CDR3 length: 14 residues. Germline trimming cut 5 bases from V and 3 bases from J; bases unmatched to any gene: 5. In nucleotides, the CDR3 is TGTGCCAGCAGTTGGGGGGGGAGGACAGATACGCAGTATTTT. Encoded protein: CASSWGGRTDTQYF.

The genes are TRBV7-8 and TRBJ1-1, with a possible D match to TRBD1 (5 bases). The ends were cut back, 5 bases at V and 5 bases at J, with 15 bases in the middle. The germline V gene encodes CDR1 SGHVS and CDR2 FQNEAQ. There are 14 residues in the CDR3. The CDR3 protein is CASSTQRGGTEAFF. The DNA for the CDR3 is TGTGCCAGCAGCACTCAAAGGGGAGGGACTGAAGCTTTCTTT.

V is TRBV6-2 or TRBV6-3 and J is TRBJ2-7, with 12 bases identical to TRBD2. The trim removed 7 bases at V and 2 bases at J, leaving 12 bases unmatched. CDR1 is MNHEY and CDR2 is SVGEGT in the germline V gene. The CDR3 spans 17 residues. In nucleotides, the CDR3 is TGTGCCAGCACTTCCTTTACGGGACTAGCGGGCCCCTACGAGCAGTACTTC. Translated: CASTSFTGLAGPYEQYF.

The chain uses TRBV6-1 and TRBJ2-1; D perhaps matches TRBD2 (5 bases). The CDR3 has 14 amino acids. Germline loops: CDR1 MNHNS, CDR2 SASEGT. V was cut by 10 bases and J by 5 bases, with 18 bases left in between. The CDR3: CATLRDANNNEQFF. CDR3 nucleotides: TGTGCCACCTTGAGGGATGCGAATAACAATGAGCAGTTCTTC.

In nucleotides, the CDR3 is TGTGCCAGCAGCTTAAGCCTCCAGGCTGCTGGAAACACCATATATTTT. Its translation: CASSLSLQAAGNTIYF. The rearrangement uses TRBV7-2 and TRBJ1-3; D gene uncertain. V lost 2 bases, J lost 2 bases, and 13 bases lay in between. CDR1 and CDR2 from the germline V gene are SGHTA and FQGNSA. The CDR3 length is 16 residues.

This clonotype has a handful of counts. V gene TRBV19 combines with J gene TRBJ1-5; 7 bases fit TRBD1. J gave up 4 bases and V 0 bases, and 6 bases lay outside the gene matches. The germline gives CDR1 LNHDA, CDR2 SQIVND (reference sequence). The CDR3 extends over 16 amino acids. The CDR3 DNA is TGTGCCAGTAGTATAGATGGCCCGGGACAGAATCAGCCCCAGCATTTT. Translation gives CASSIDGPGQNQPQHF. The full variable domain, completed using reference TRBV19 and TRBJ1-5, is DGGITQSPKYLFRKEGQNVTLSCEQNLNHDAMYWYRQDPGQGLRLIYYSQIVNDFQKGDIAEGYSVSREKKESFPLTVTSAQKNPTAFYLCASSIDGPGQNQPQHFGDGTRLSIL.

The CDR3 DNA reads as TGTGCCAGCAGTTTAGGCCCGGGACTAGCGGAATACAATGAGCAGTTCTTC. It codes for CASSLGPGLAEYNEQFF. The gene calls are TRBV12-3 or TRBV12-4 and TRBJ2-1; 11 positions agree with TRBD2. The CDR3 totals 17 residues. The V and J ends lost 1 base and 4 bases, in that order; junction bases with no gene match: 6.

The chain uses TRBV11-2 and TRBJ2-1; 7 positions match TRBD2. Germline lookup yields CDR1 SGHAT and CDR2 FQNNGV. V was pared by 8 bases and J by 1 base, with 11 bases of the junction left unmatched. The CDR3 has 16 residues. Here the CDR3 DNA reads TGTGCCAGCTCGGGGATCACGGGGGGATCCTACAATGAGCAGTTCTTC. Its translation: CASSGITGGSYNEQFF.

Notes on this clonotype: An end of the junction differs from the germline gene, which may be a read error. The V gene is TRBV7-7, the J gene TRBJ2-5, with D uncertain. There are 11 residues in the CDR3. The germline gives CDR1 SSHAT, CDR2 FNYEAQ (reference sequence). In nucleotides, the CDR3 is TGTGCTAGCAGCTTCAAAGAGACCCAGTACTTC. Translation gives CASSFKETQYF.

This clonotype appeared a few times. The chain is built from TRBV6-1 and TRBJ1-2; D unclear. Trimming took off 6 bases at V and 3 bases at J, with 8 bases between the two ends. The germline V gene encodes CDR1 MNHNS and CDR2 SASEGT. The CDR3 length is 12 residues. The CDR3 DNA follows: TGTGCCAGCAGGCCCCGGGACTATGGCTACACCTTC. Its protein is CASRPRDYGYTF.

V and J are TRBV24-1 and TRBJ2-7; D remains ambiguous. The germline V and J ends were trimmed by 9 bases and 5 bases, with 13 bases remaining between them. The CDR3 runs 12 residues. Germline V gene sequence: CDR1 KGHDR, CDR2 SFDVKD. The CDR3 here is CATSTTADEQYF. In DNA, the CDR3 is TGTGCCACCTCAACCACGGCGGACGAGCAGTACTTC.

This clonotype showed up just a few times. The genes are TRBV19 and TRBJ1-3; TRBD1 is a possible D gene (5 bases). The V end lost 7 bases, the J end lost 0 bases, and 10 bases lay between the germline ends. From germline, CDR1 is LNHDA and CDR2 SQIVND (reference sequence). The CDR3 consists of 14 residues. DNA of the CDR3: TGTGCCAGTACAGACAGACGCTCTGGAAACACCATATATTTT. Translation: CASTDRRSGNTIYF.

The gene calls are TRBV7-2 and TRBJ2-5; 10 bases line up with TRBD2. The CDR3 has 15 residues. Germline assignment: CDR1 SGHTA and CDR2 FQGNSA. After removal of 6 bases from V and 5 bases from J, the junction contained 9 bases not matched to a gene. In DNA form, the CDR3 reads TGTGCCAGCAGTCATCTAGCGGGAGCGGGGGAGACCCAGTACTTC. Protein: CASSHLAGAGETQYF.

The chain couples TRBV20-1 to TRBJ2-5, with D perhaps matching TRBD1 (8 bases). The germline V gene has CDR1 DFQATT and CDR2 SNEGSKA (reference sequence). Trimming cost V 5 bases and J 5 bases, with 15 bases left between them. The CDR3 covers 13 residues. For the CDR3, the DNA is TGCAGTGCTGTAACAGGGGGGGAGGAGACCCAGTACTTC. Translation: CSAVTGGEETQYF.

This clonotype was detected a few times. The rearrangement joins TRBV9 to TRBJ2-7; 8 bases are shared with TRBD1. Germline-derived CDR1 and CDR2 are SGDLS and YYNGEE. With V trimmed by 1 base and J by 6 bases, 18 bases remained unmatched. The CDR3 is made up of 18 amino acids. The CDR3 here is CASSVQTGTGFTLSEQYF. The CDR3 DNA is TGTGCCAGCAGCGTACAGACCGGGACAGGCTTTACCCTGAGCGAGCAGTACTTC.

V and J are TRBV24-1 and TRBJ2-5, with TRBD1 matching 10 bases. The V and J ends lost 2 bases and 5 bases, in that order; junction bases with no gene match: 4. Germline assignment: CDR1 KGHDR and CDR2 SFDVKD. The CDR3 extends over 15 amino acids. The CDR3 loop reads CATSDSRTGGETQYF. The CDR3 region has the DNA TGTGCCACCAGTGATTCAAGGACAGGGGGGGAGACCCAGTACTTC.

The chain uses TRBV6-1 and TRBJ1-6; TRBD1 is a possible D gene (6 bases). Germline-derived CDR1 and CDR2 are MNHNS and SASEGT. The CDR3 length is 14 residues. V was clipped by 5 bases and J by 5 bases, with 10 bases between them. This CDR3 reads CASSPDSHNSPLHF. The CDR3 coding sequence is TGTGCCAGCAGTCCGGACAGCCATAATTCACCCCTCCACTTT.

Concerning this clonotype: A much larger clone lies one base from this, so it may be a read error. Here the CDR3 omits its conserved ending phenylalanine or tryptophan, so a read error is the likely source. The V and J genes are TRBV6-1 and TRBJ2-5; D is possibly TRBD1 (6 bases). CDR1 is MNHNS and CDR2 is SASEGT in the germline V gene. The V and J ends lost 2 bases and 2 bases respectively, with 12 bases between them. The CDR3 has 15 amino acids. The CDR3 here is CASSETGWIQETQYL. CDR3 nucleotide sequence: TGTGCCAGCAGTGAAACAGGGTGGATTCAAGAGACCCAGTACTTA.

V and J are TRBV6-5 and TRBJ2-7; possible D gene TRBD2, 5 bases. Germline CDR1 MNHEY, CDR2 SVGAGI. V was trimmed by 2 bases and J by 5 bases, leaving 19 bases between them. This CDR3 has 16 residues. CDR3 bases: TGTGCCAGCAGTTACCGGTCCGTCGAGGGTAGGCACGAGCAGTACTTC. Translation: CASSYRSVEGRHEQYF.

In this sample, this clonotype is medium-sized. The rearrangement links TRBV20-1 to TRBJ2-3; 8 nucleotides line up with TRBD1. Per germline, CDR1 DFQATT and CDR2 SNEGSKA (reference sequence). This CDR3 comprises 12 residues. Germline trimming cut 7 bases from V and 1 base from J; bases unmatched to any gene: 1. Here the CDR3 reads CSVGQGTDTQYF. DNA of the CDR3: TGCAGTGTGGGACAGGGCACAGATACGCAGTATTTT.

This rearrangement joins TRBV12-3 or TRBV12-4 to TRBJ2-5; 8 nucleotides agree with TRBD2. The CDR3 is 15 amino acids. With V trimmed by 6 bases and J by 5 bases, 11 bases remained unmatched. CDR3 sequence: CASSLTPGGRETQYF. CDR3 coding DNA: TGTGCCAGCAGCTTAACCCCGGGAGGGAGGGAGACCCAGTACTTC.

This clonotype was seen only a few times. The chain uses TRBV6-5 and TRBJ1-1; D unresolved. Trimming left V 2 bases short and J 8 bases short, with 15 bases between. Germline V CDR1 and CDR2: MNHEY, SVGAGI. The CDR3 is 14 residues long. CDR3 amino acids: CASSYGPDGSEAFF. In nucleotides, the CDR3 is TGTGCCAGCAGTTACGGTCCAGACGGAAGCGAAGCTTTCTTT.